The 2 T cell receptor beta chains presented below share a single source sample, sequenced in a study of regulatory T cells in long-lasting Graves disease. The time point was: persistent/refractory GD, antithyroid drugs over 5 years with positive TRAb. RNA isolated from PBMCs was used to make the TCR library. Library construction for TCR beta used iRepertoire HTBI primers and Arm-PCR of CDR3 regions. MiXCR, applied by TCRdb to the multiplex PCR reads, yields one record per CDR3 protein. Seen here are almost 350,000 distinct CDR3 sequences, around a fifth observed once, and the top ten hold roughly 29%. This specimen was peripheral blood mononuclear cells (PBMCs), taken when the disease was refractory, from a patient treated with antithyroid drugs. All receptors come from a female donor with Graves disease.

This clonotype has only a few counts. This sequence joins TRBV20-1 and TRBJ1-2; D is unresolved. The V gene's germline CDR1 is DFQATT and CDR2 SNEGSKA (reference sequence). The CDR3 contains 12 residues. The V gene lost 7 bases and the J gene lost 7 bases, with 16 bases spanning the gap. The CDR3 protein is CSVVKGIGGYTF. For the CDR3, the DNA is TGCAGTGTTGTCAAGGGCATCGGTGGCTACACCTTC.

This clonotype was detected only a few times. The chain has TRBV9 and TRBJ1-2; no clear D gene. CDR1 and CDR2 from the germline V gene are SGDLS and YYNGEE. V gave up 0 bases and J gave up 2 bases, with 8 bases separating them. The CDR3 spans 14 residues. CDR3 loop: CASSVEAGNYGYTF. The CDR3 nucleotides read TGTGCCAGCAGCGTAGAAGCAGGAAACTATGGCTACACCTTC.